These 7 T cell receptor beta chains were all obtained from the same sample, sequenced in a study of regulatory T cells in long-lasting Graves disease. The time point was: persistent/refractory GD, antithyroid drugs over 5 years with positive TRAb. TCR sequences were obtained from RNA taken from PBMCs. Arm-PCR of CDR3 regions and iRepertoire HTBI primers were the basis on which TCR beta libraries were built. One entry per CDR3 protein results from TCRdb running MiXCR on the multiplex PCR reads. The sample records approximately 400,000 distinct CDR3 sequences, around 23% being singletons. This specimen consisted of peripheral blood mononuclear cells (PBMCs), obtained when the disease was refractory, from a patient treated with antithyroid drugs. The receptors stem from a middle-aged woman with Graves disease.

Worth noting for this clonotype: One end of the junction does not line up with germline, which may come from a read error. The chain carries TRBV11-1 and TRBJ1-2; 8 bases are shared with TRBD1. The CDR3 has 13 amino acids. Germline V gene data show CDR1 as SGHAT and CDR2 as FQDESV (reference sequence). As DNA, the CDR3 is TGCGCCAGCAGCCCCCGGACAGGGAGTGGCTACACCTTC. Translation: CASSPRTGSGYTF.

Note on this clonotype: A far more abundant clone sits one base away, making this likely a read error. CDR3 region: CASSQGTSDTGKLFF. The CDR3 DNA reads TGTGCCAGCAGTCAGGGGACTAGCGACACCGGGAAGCTGTTTTTT. The V call is TRBV6-2 or TRBV6-3, the J call TRBJ2-2, with 10 bases fitting TRBD2. The CDR3 consists of 15 residues. Germline lookup yields CDR1 MNHEY and CDR2 SVGEGT.

This clonotype was seen a handful of times. A much larger clone differs from this one at a single base, so this may be a read error. The chain joins TRBV6-1 to TRBJ2-2, with 7 bases lining up with TRBD1. With 6 bases clipped from V and 3 bases from J, the junction kept 7 bases outside the gene matches. The CDR3 spans 15 residues. Germline V CDR1 and CDR2: MNHNS, SASEGT. The CDR3 spells CASRSGQWDTGELFF. The DNA for the CDR3 is TGTGCCAGCAGATCGGGACAGTGGGACACCGGGGAGCTGTTTTTT.

In its sample, this clonotype was seen many times. This rearrangement joins TRBV29-1 to TRBJ1-1; D gene unclear. CDR1 is SQVTM and CDR2 is ANQGSEA in the germline V gene. V gave up 7 bases and J gave up 3 bases, with 18 bases separating them. This CDR3 region has 14 residues. DNA for the CDR3: TGCAGCGCCCGCCGTGGCTCGAGGGACACTGAAGCTTTCTTT. Its translation: CSARRGSRDTEAFF.

The V call is TRBV6-1, the J call TRBJ1-1; TRBD1 agrees at 7 bases. This CDR3 region has 16 residues. V shed 9 bases and J 0 bases; nucleotides not matched to a gene: 13. Germline lookup yields CDR1 MNHNS and CDR2 SASEGT. This chain's CDR3 is CASRARTGIMNTEAFF. CDR3 sequence (DNA): TGTGCCAGTCGAGCTAGGACAGGAATTATGAACACTGAAGCTTTCTTT.

This clonotype appeared a few times. The chain has TRBV7-9 and TRBJ2-2; D uncertain. Germline CDR1 reads SEHNR; CDR2 reads FQNEAQ (reference sequence). Trimming pared 5 bases from V and 7 bases from J, leaving 11 bases between. The CDR3 consists of 13 residues. This CDR3 reads CASSLRYGGELFF. CDR3 in DNA: TGTGCCAGCAGCCTCCGGTACGGCGGGGAGCTGTTTTTT.

This clonotype was observed a few times. This chain uses TRBV3-1 with TRBJ2-4, with no clear D. Looked up from germline, CDR1 is LGHDT and CDR2 is YNNKEL (reference sequence). The V end lost 0 bases, the J end lost 6 bases, and 6 bases lay between the germline ends. This CDR3 is built from 13 residues. In nucleotides, the CDR3 is TGTGCCAGCAGCCAAGAGACCAGAAACATTCAGTACTTC. The encoded protein is CASSQETRNIQYF. Full variable domain (remainder filled in from reference TRBV3-1 and TRBJ2-4): DTAVSQTPKYLVTQMGNDKSIKCEQNLGHDTMYWYKQDSKKFLKIMFSYNNKELIINETVPNRFSPKSPDKAHLNLHINSLELGDSAVYFCASSQETRNIQYFGAGTRLSVL.